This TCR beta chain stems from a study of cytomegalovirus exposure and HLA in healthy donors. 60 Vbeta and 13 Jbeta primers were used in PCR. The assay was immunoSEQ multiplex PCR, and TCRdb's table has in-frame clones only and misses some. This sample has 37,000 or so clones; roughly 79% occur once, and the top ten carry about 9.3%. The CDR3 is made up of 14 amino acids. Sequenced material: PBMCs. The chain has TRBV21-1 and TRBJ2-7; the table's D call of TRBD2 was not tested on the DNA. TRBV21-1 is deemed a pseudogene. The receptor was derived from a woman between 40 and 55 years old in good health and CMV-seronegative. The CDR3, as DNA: TGTGCCAGCAATTATCACGGGGGATCCTACGAGCAGTACGTC. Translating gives CASNYHGGSYEQYV.